This record covers a single TCR beta chain. What it recognizes is unknown. CDR1 and CDR2 from the germline V gene are MGHRA and YSYEKL. CDR3 length: 16 residues. V lost 1 base and J lost 3, with 16 bases in between. TCRdb keeps only in-frame clones here, not all; method: immunoSEQ multiplex PCR. This sample carries 1 million to 1.3 million clones, about 80% of them seen once, and the ten largest clones take 0.61%. The donors, all of them Caucasian adults, lived in Nashville, Tennessee. This specimen comes from a study of shared clonotypes between healthy human individuals. Study-wide context: Each donor had three CD4 naive, three CD4 memory, two CD8 naive and one CD8 memory plate.

Study outcomes and limitations: Some naive CD4 clonotypes, about 5.5%, turned up in common across four donors.

The specimen sequenced was memory CD4+ T cells from PBMCs. Subset described: CD45RA-negative fraction. The J gene is TRBJ2-7, the V gene TRBV4-1; D perhaps matches TRBD2 (6 bases). The origin of this receptor is a man aged 18 to 29 in good health. Some clones in this sample may be carry-over from other donors' samples. CDR3 residues: CASSQGFGGMLYEQYF. The DNA for the CDR3 is TGCGCCAGCAGCCAAGGTTTCGGCGGGATGCTCTACGAGCAGTACTTC.